The 10 T cell receptor beta chains in this list originate from one sample, sequenced in a study of cytomegalovirus exposure and HLA in healthy donors. Primers included in the PCR were 60 Vbeta and 13 Jbeta primers. TCRdb's table, derived via immunoSEQ multiplex PCR, lists solely in-frame clones and lacks some. Among about 95,000 clones listed, roughly 70% were seen once. The source material was PBMCs. These receptors were obtained from a woman between 50 and 59 years old in good health and CMV-seropositive.

This clone was counted once. The rearrangement links TRBV19 to TRBJ2-2; the D gene is possibly TRBD2 (6 bases). Trimming removed 4 bases at V and 4 bases at J, with 10 bases between. Germline CDR1 reads LNHDA; CDR2 reads SQIVND (reference sequence). The CDR3 extends over 14 amino acids. CDR3 DNA sequence: TGTGCCAGTAGTACCTCCGGGGGCACCGGGGAGCTGTTTTTT. Amino acid sequence: CASSTSGGTGELFF. Filled out from reference TRBV19 and TRBJ2-2, the complete variable domain reads DGGITQSPKYLFRKEGQNVTLSCEQNLNHDAMYWYRQDPGQGLRLIYYSQIVNDFQKGDIAEGYSVSREKKESFPLTVTSAQKNPTAFYLCASSTSGGTGELFFGEGSRLTVL.

The rearrangement joins TRBV30 to TRBJ2-5, with 8 bases aligning to TRBD2. The CDR3 has 13 amino acids. Trimming took 4 bases from V and 7 from J; bases not matched to a gene: 8. Germline CDR1 is GTSNPN and CDR2 is SVGIG (reference sequence). The CDR3 nucleotides are TGTGCCTGGAACGTGGCGGGGGGACGGACCCAGTACTTC. Amino acids: CAWNVAGGRTQYF.

This chain connects TRBV5-1 to TRBJ2-1, with 10 positions matching TRBD2. The junction had 1 base not matched to a gene; V was cut back by 0 bases and J by 1 base. CDR1 and CDR2 from the germline V gene are SGHRS and YFSETQ. The CDR3 extends over 16 amino acids. CDR3 loop: CASSLALAGSYNEQFF. Written as DNA, the CDR3 is TGCGCCAGCAGCTTGGCACTAGCGGGATCCTACAATGAGCAGTTCTTC.

The V and J genes are TRBV27 and TRBJ1-5, with D possibly matching TRBD1 (6 bases). Germline V gene lookup returns CDR1 MNHEY and CDR2 SMNVEV (reference sequence). Trimming took 3 bases from V and 3 from J, leaving 15 bases between them. This CDR3 has 16 residues. This CDR3 is CASSLSRGVDNQPQHF. CDR3 nucleotides: TGTGCCAGCAGTTTGTCCAGGGGAGTAGACAATCAGCCCCAGCATTTT.

In its sample, this clone was seen a few times. V gene TRBV28 combines with J gene TRBJ2-1; possible D gene TRBD1, 5 bases. Trimming stripped 7 bases from V and 10 bases from J, with 11 bases between. The CDR3 consists of 11 residues. CDR1 MDHEN and CDR2 SYDVKM come from the germline V gene. The CDR3 sequence: CASNKRTEQFF. For the CDR3, the DNA is TGTGCCAGCAACAAAAGGACAGAGCAGTTCTTC.

CDR3 DNA sequence: TGTGCCAGCAGTCCCTCCGGGACTAGCGTCGAGCAGTACTTC. This codes for CASSPSGTSVEQYF. The genes are TRBV7-3 and TRBJ2-7; 10 positions match TRBD2. The germline gives CDR1 SGHTA, CDR2 FQGTGA. Trimming took 6 bases from V and 6 from J; bases not matched to a gene: 8. This CDR3 contains 14 residues.

V is TRBV19 and J is TRBJ2-7; 13 bases line up with TRBD2. With V trimmed by 6 bases and J by 4 bases, 6 bases remained unmatched. CDR3 size: 15 residues. Germline V lookup: CDR1 LNHDA, CDR2 SQIVND (reference sequence). The CDR3 loop is CASSRTSGSLYEQYF. The CDR3 bases are TGTGCCAGTAGCAGGACTAGCGGGAGTTTATACGAGCAGTACTTC.

V is TRBV7-6 and J is TRBJ2-3, with TRBD2 as a possible D gene (6 bases). Germline-derived CDR1 and CDR2 are SGHVS and FNYEAQ. The CDR3 covers 16 residues. V was pared by 5 bases and J by 6 bases, with 21 bases between. The CDR3 DNA follows: TGTGCCAGCAGCATAAGGCGGGATGCCTCTGTGGATACGCAGTATTTT. Its translation: CASSIRRDASVDTQYF.

V usage is TRBV20-1 and J usage is TRBJ2-7; 8 bases map to TRBD1. The length of the CDR3 is 11 residues. V was pared by 5 bases and J by 11 bases, with 8 bases of the junction left unmatched. Germline V gene lookup returns CDR1 DFQATT and CDR2 SNEGSKA (reference sequence). Here the CDR3 reads CSAGQGWREYF. CDR3 sequence (DNA): TGCAGTGCTGGACAGGGTTGGAGGGAGTACTTC.

The chain carries TRBV5-1 and TRBJ2-5; tentatively, D is TRBD2 (6 bases). Trimming took 0 bases from V and 4 from J, leaving 10 bases between them. Per the germline V gene, CDR1 is SGHRS and CDR2 is YFSETQ. There are 14 residues in the CDR3. The CDR3 nucleotides are TGCGCCAGCAGCTTGGGCCCGGGGGTAGAGACCCAGTACTTC. This encodes CASSLGPGVETQYF.